This T cell receptor beta chain emerged from a study of blood T cell repertoires in COVID-19. Turning to the study itself: From T cells, B-cell-depleted T cells, or PBMCs came the material, which was cDNA or gDNA.

Trimming at V came to 5 bases and at J to 5 bases, leaving 7 bases not matched to a gene. The length of the CDR3 is 17 residues. From germline, CDR1 is SEHNR and CDR2 FQNEAQ (reference sequence). Authors' analysis steps: Amplification with reference gene primers provided the estimates of nucleated cell counts. Clones were sequenced by immunoSEQ multiplex PCR, and TCRdb holds only the in-frame ones, with some missing. The V and J calls and clone size were taken over from that table, and D and trimming were inferred from the DNA. The data show around 150,000 clones, almost 90% seen once. This clonotype was obtained from a man aged 45-65 years with active or convalescent COVID-19. The sample consisted of peripheral blood. The chain has TRBV7-9 and TRBJ2-3; 16 bases fit TRBD2. As DNA, the CDR3 is TGTGCCAGCAGCGCCGGGACTAGCGGGAGGGGCAAAGATACGCAGTATTTT. This translates into CASSAGTSGRGKDTQYF.